The clone carrying this TCR beta chain occurred many times. Its antigen is unidentified. Germline CDR1 MGHDK, CDR2 SYGVNS. V lost 0 bases and J lost 4; bases outside the gene matches: 3. The CDR3 is 14 residues long. This entry belongs to a study of Graves' ophthalmopathy and Graves' hyperthyroidism. The study's findings and limits: The model's ophthalmopathy progression predictions had more than 55% sensitivity and roughly 72% specificity.

Researchers took RNA transcripts and amplified TCR beta CDR3 regions from them. RT-PCR with HTBI primers came first, then second-round multiplex PCR. TCRdb re-called the multiplex PCR reads through MiXCR, storing one row per CDR3 protein. This sample yields about 220,000 distinct CDR3 sequences, of which under 25% are seen a single time; approximately 39% belongs to the top ten. The source is a woman between 50 and 59 years old with Graves' ophthalmopathy. The sample was peripheral blood. V is TRBV25-1 and J is TRBJ2-7; 7 bases match TRBD2. CDR3 loop: CASSEYGGVYEQYF. CDR3 nucleotides: TGTGCCAGCAGTGAATATGGGGGGGTATACGAGCAGTACTTC.